The 32 T cell receptor beta chains presented below share a single source sample, sequenced in a study of blood T cell repertoires in COVID-19. Using immunoSEQ multiplex PCR, the repertoire was profiled, and TCRdb retains in-frame clones only, with some absent. The table records under 150,000 clones, 84% of them present only once. Sequences were obtained from peripheral blood. Receptors were obtained from a woman older than 75 with acute or convalescent COVID-19.

This clone was recorded once. The gene calls are TRBV9 and TRBJ2-1; 10 nucleotides match TRBD2. Germline V gene lookup returns CDR1 SGDLS and CDR2 YYNGEE. This CDR3 has 16 amino acids. J was trimmed by 4 bases and V by 2 bases; bases with no gene match: 6. CDR3 DNA: TGTGCCAGCAGCGTTTACGGGACTAGCGTGTACAATGAGCAGTTCTTC. Protein sequence: CASSVYGTSVYNEQFF.

The chain links TRBV4-1 to TRBJ1-1; weak D call: TRBD1 (5 bases). Per the germline V gene, CDR1 is MGHRA and CDR2 is YSYEKL. The CDR3 sequence is 15 residues long. V lost 4 bases and J lost 4, with 16 bases in between. The CDR3 bases are TGCGCCAGCAGCCTTAGCGGGGCGCGGAGCACTGAAGCTTTCTTT. Residues: CASSLSGARSTEAFF.

This chain connects TRBV19 to TRBJ1-5; D unclear. CDR1 is LNHDA and CDR2 is SQIVND in the germline V gene (reference sequence). V was trimmed by 3 bases and J by 0 bases, leaving 9 bases between them. CDR3 size: 15 residues. The CDR3 nucleotides are TGTGCCAGTAGTATTTCAGGCCATAGCAATCAGCCCCAGCATTTT. It codes for CASSISGHSNQPQHF.

The V and J genes are TRBV11-2 and TRBJ2-7; D gene unclear. With 3 bases removed from V and 4 bases from J, the gap between germline ends came to 25 bases. This CDR3 is 18 amino acids long. Germline V lookup: CDR1 SGHAT, CDR2 FQNNGV. The CDR3 is CASSFTNPGQASHYEQYF. CDR3 sequence (DNA): TGTGCCAGCAGCTTTACGAATCCTGGGCAGGCTTCCCATTACGAGCAGTACTTC.

V is TRBV20-1 and J is TRBJ2-7; maybe TRBD1 (5 bases). The V end was cut by 3 bases, the J end by 2 bases, with 14 bases between. Germline CDR1 is DFQATT and CDR2 is SNEGSKA (reference sequence). This CDR3 spans 14 amino acids. This chain's CDR3 is CSASSRGITYEQYF. As DNA, the CDR3 is TGCAGTGCTAGTTCTAGGGGCATAACCTACGAGCAGTACTTC.

V usage is TRBV6-1 and J usage is TRBJ2-7; the match to TRBD2 covers 13 bases. With V trimmed by 0 bases and J by 1 base, 6 bases remained unmatched. Germline V gene data show CDR1 as MNHNS and CDR2 as SASEGT. This CDR3 has 18 amino acids. The CDR3 loop reads CASSEASAGLAGSYEQYF. CDR3 nucleotide sequence: TGTGCCAGCAGTGAAGCCTCCGCGGGACTAGCGGGATCCTACGAGCAGTACTTC.

The V and J genes are TRBV18 and TRBJ1-1; 9 nucleotides match TRBD1. The CDR3 extends over 13 amino acids. CDR1 and CDR2 (germline): KGHSH, LQKENI. Unmatched junction bases numbered 2, after V lost 4 bases and J lost 5 bases. The CDR3 region is CASSLGTGTEAFF. As DNA, the CDR3 is TGTGCCAGCTCACTGGGGACAGGGACTGAAGCTTTCTTT.

CDR3 region: CASGARDWVANEQFF. CDR3 coding DNA: TGTGCCAGCGGGGCCCGGGACTGGGTGGCCAATGAGCAGTTCTTC. The chain employs TRBV9 and TRBJ2-1, with TRBD2 as a possible D gene (6 bases). CDR3 length equals 15 residues. Germline CDR1 SGDLS, CDR2 YYNGEE. Trimming took 7 bases from V and 6 from J, leaving 20 bases between them.

CDR3 sequence (DNA): TGCGCCAGCAGCTTGGGTGGACAGTCATTCTCTGGAAACACCATATATTTT. Its translation is CASSLGGQSFSGNTIYF. The chain uses TRBV5-1 and TRBJ1-3, with a possible D match to TRBD1 (6 bases). The V and J ends lost 0 bases and 0 bases respectively, with 13 bases between them. CDR3 length: 17 residues. Germline CDR1 reads SGHRS; CDR2 reads YFSETQ. The whole variable domain, filled in from reference TRBV5-1 and TRBJ1-3, reads KAGVTQTPRYLIKTRGQQVTLSCSPISGHRSVSWYQQTPGQGLQFLFEYFSETQRNKGNFPGRFSGRQFSNSRSEMNVSTLELGDSALYLCASSLGGQSFSGNTIYFGEGSWLTVV.

This clone was seen a few times. The chain carries TRBV6-5 and TRBJ2-3; 9 nucleotides align to TRBD2. J gave up 4 bases and V 6 bases, and 5 bases lay outside the gene matches. In germline, CDR1 is MNHEY, CDR2 SVGAGI. The CDR3 contains 14 residues. In DNA form, the CDR3 reads TGTGCCAGCAGACCTCGCGGGAGGGCAGATACGCAGTATTTT. This gives the protein CASRPRGRADTQYF.

The chain links TRBV5-6 to TRBJ2-3, with 7 bases aligning to TRBD1. Per the germline V gene, CDR1 is SGHDT and CDR2 is YYEEEE. The CDR3 is 13 amino acids. The V segment lost 4 bases and the J segment 3 bases; nucleotides outside the gene matches: 2. This chain's CDR3 is CASSGDRTDTQYF. The CDR3 coding sequence is TGTGCCAGCAGCGGGGACAGAACAGATACGCAGTATTTT.

The J gene is TRBJ2-5, the V gene TRBV3-1 (or the pseudogene TRBV3-2); 8 bases fit TRBD2. The length of the CDR3 is 18 residues. Germline trimming cut 0 bases from V and 1 base from J; bases unmatched to any gene: 10. The germline V gene has CDR1 LGHDT and CDR2 YNNKEL (reference sequence). CDR3 nucleotide sequence: TGTGCCAGCAGCCAAGATACCGGACTAGCAAGTGGCCAAGAGACCCAGTACTTC. Residues: CASSQDTGLASGQETQYF.

This clone has only one observation. The chain combines TRBV29-1 with TRBJ1-1; a weak D match, TRBD1 (6 bases). V was trimmed by 1 base and J by 1 base, leaving 10 bases between them. This CDR3 comprises 14 residues. The germline CDR1 and CDR2 sequences are SQVTM and ANQGSEA. CDR3 in DNA: TGCAGCGTTGAAGCCCGGGACAAGAACACTGAAGCTTTCTTT. Translation: CSVEARDKNTEAFF. Drawing the rest from reference TRBV29-1 and TRBJ1-1, the complete variable domain is SAVISQKPSRDICQRGTSLTIQCQVDSQVTMMFWYRQQPGQSLTLIATANQGSEATYESGFVIDKFPISRPNLTFSTLTVSNMSPEDSSIYLCSVEARDKNTEAFFGQGTRLTVV.

The chain is built from TRBV5-6 and TRBJ2-7, with 8 bases fitting TRBD2. V dropped 3 bases and J dropped 1; count of bases not matched to a gene: 6. CDR1 and CDR2 (germline): SGHDT, YYEEEE. CDR3 length: 15 residues. CDR3 region: CASSSTPGGSYEQYF. The CDR3 coding sequence is TGTGCCAGCAGCTCTACCCCGGGGGGGTCCTACGAGCAGTACTTC.

The chain uses TRBV5-1 and TRBJ1-3; TRBD1 matches at 8 bases. The CDR3 is made up of 14 amino acids. J lost 4 bases, V lost 4 bases, and 4 bases had no gene match. CDR1 and CDR2 (germline): SGHRS, YFSETQ. The CDR3 is CASSTRTGGNTIYF. CDR3 coding DNA: TGCGCCAGCAGCACCCGGACAGGGGGAAACACCATATATTTT. Drawing the rest from reference TRBV5-1 and TRBJ1-3, the complete variable domain is KAGVTQTPRYLIKTRGQQVTLSCSPISGHRSVSWYQQTPGQGLQFLFEYFSETQRNKGNFPGRFSGRQFSNSRSEMNVSTLELGDSALYLCASSTRTGGNTIYFGEGSWLTVV.

The rearrangement joins TRBV21-1 to TRBJ2-7; no check of the table's D call, TRBD1, against the DNA was made. TRBV21-1 is marked as a pseudogene. The CDR3 sequence is 17 residues long. Here the CDR3 reads CASSKARGTGVTYEQYF. In DNA form, the CDR3 reads TGTGCCAGCAGCAAAGCGCGAGGGACAGGGGTCACCTACGAGCAGTACTTC.

The genes are TRBV7-2 and TRBJ1-1; 8 positions match TRBD1. The CDR3 has 14 amino acids. Germline lookup yields CDR1 SGHTA and CDR2 FQGNSA. The V and J ends lost 1 base and 4 bases, in that order; junction bases with no gene match: 2. CDR3 loop: CASSLGTGSTEAFF. CDR3 in DNA: TGTGCCAGCAGCTTAGGGACAGGGTCCACTGAAGCTTTCTTT.

This clone is a singleton in its sample. The chain couples TRBV5-1 to TRBJ2-1, with 9 bases identical to TRBD1. Germline CDR1 reads SGHRS; CDR2 reads YFSETQ. The V and J ends lost 3 bases and 1 base, in that order; junction bases with no gene match: 5. CDR3 length equals 16 residues. The CDR3, as DNA: TGCGCCAGCAGCTGGGGGGGACAGGGTTCCTACAATGAGCAGTTCTTC. Its protein is CASSWGGQGSYNEQFF.

This chain links TRBV18 with TRBJ1-4, with 7 bases identical to TRBD1. Germline V lookup: CDR1 KGHSH, CDR2 LQKENI. After removal of 5 bases from V and 1 base from J, the junction contained 7 bases not matched to a gene. The length of the CDR3 is 16 residues. The CDR3 bases are TGTGCCAGCTCAGAACCCCGACAGGGAACTAATGAAAAACTGTTTTTT. It is translated as CASSEPRQGTNEKLFF.

V usage is TRBV7-6 and J usage is TRBJ2-1; TRBD2 agrees at 14 bases. Germline V gene data show CDR1 as SGHVS and CDR2 as FNYEAQ. The CDR3 extends over 18 amino acids. Trimming at V came to 2 bases and at J to 8 bases, leaving 11 bases not matched to a gene. CDR3 region: CASSLRESGTSGSHEQFF. CDR3 DNA sequence: TGTGCCAGCAGCTTACGAGAGTCCGGGACTAGCGGGAGCCATGAGCAGTTCTTC.

This sequence joins TRBV6-2 or TRBV6-3 and TRBJ1-1, with a weak D call TRBD1 (6 bases). Germline lookup yields CDR1 MNHEY and CDR2 SVGEGT. The CDR3 is made up of 14 amino acids. V lost 6 bases, J lost 0 bases, and 11 bases lay in between. The CDR3 DNA is TGTGCCAGCAGCCGTACAGGGATGAACACTGAAGCTTTCTTT. This encodes CASSRTGMNTEAFF.

This chain connects TRBV5-1 to TRBJ2-5; D is possibly TRBD2 (5 bases). Between the trimmed V and J ends, which lost 2 bases and 7 bases, there was a span of 18 bases. CDR1 and CDR2 (germline): SGHRS, YFSETQ. There are 15 residues in the CDR3. Written as DNA, the CDR3 is TGCGCCAGCAGCTTCAGCGCCACGAGGGAAGGGACCCAGTACTTC. It is translated as CASSFSATREGTQYF.

J is TRBJ2-7 and V is TRBV4-3; 8 positions match TRBD2. The CDR3 loop spans 15 amino acids. The germline V gene has CDR1 LGHNA and CDR2 YSLEER. V lost 2 bases to trimming and J lost 3 bases; unmatched junction nucleotides: 6. The CDR3 loop is CASSQTTSGIYEQYF. DNA for the CDR3: TGCGCCAGCAGCCAAACCACTAGCGGAATCTACGAGCAGTACTTC.

CDR3 in DNA: TGCGCCAGCAGCTTGGGAGGGAGCAACACCGGGGAGCTGTTTTTT. This encodes CASSLGGSNTGELFF. V gene TRBV5-1 combines with J gene TRBJ2-2; D perhaps matches TRBD2 (5 bases). V lost 0 bases and J lost 2, with 8 bases in between. Germline CDR1 SGHRS, CDR2 YFSETQ. The CDR3 sequence is 15 residues long.

This chain joins TRBV6-2 or TRBV6-3 and TRBJ1-1; 12 bases fit TRBD1. Per germline, CDR1 MNHEY and CDR2 SVGEGT. The CDR3 consists of 18 residues. With V trimmed by 0 bases and J by 0 bases, 5 bases remained unmatched. CDR3 in DNA: TGTGCCAGCAGTTACTCGTGGGACAGGGGGCAAGTGAACACTGAAGCTTTCTTT. Protein sequence: CASSYSWDRGQVNTEAFF.

J is TRBJ1-2 and V is TRBV5-1, with D perhaps matching TRBD1 (6 bases). Trimming took off 4 bases at V and 4 bases at J, with 20 bases between the two ends. The CDR3 consists of 16 residues. Looked up from germline, CDR1 is SGHRS and CDR2 is YFSETQ. CDR3 in amino acids: CASSPPSGRGIYGYTF. In DNA, the CDR3 is TGCGCCAGCAGCCCGCCGAGCGGCAGGGGTATCTATGGCTACACCTTC.

The genes are TRBV5-1 and TRBJ2-1; 8 nucleotides match TRBD1. Germline CDR1 reads SGHRS; CDR2 reads YFSETQ. The CDR3 is made up of 16 amino acids. The trim removed 0 bases at V and 7 bases at J, leaving 9 bases unmatched. As DNA, the CDR3 is TGCGCCAGCAGCTTGGCCCGGACAGGGAAGGGAAATGAGCAGTTCTTC. Its translation: CASSLARTGKGNEQFF.

The rearrangement links TRBV7-2 to TRBJ2-7; 10 nucleotides align to TRBD2. Trimming cost V 2 bases and J 0 bases; bases outside gene matches: 4. The CDR3 runs to 16 residues. The germline gives CDR1 SGHTA, CDR2 FQGNSA. Here the CDR3 reads CASSLPVAGGSYEQYF. CDR3 nucleotide sequence: TGTGCCAGCAGCTTACCCGTAGCGGGGGGCTCCTACGAGCAGTACTTC.

This chain uses TRBV7-9 with TRBJ2-4; D is possibly TRBD2 (5 bases). V dropped 5 bases and J dropped 0 bases, with 14 bases sitting between them. Germline V gene sequence: CDR1 SEHNR, CDR2 FQNEAQ (reference sequence). This CDR3 is 16 amino acids long. DNA of the CDR3: TGTGCCAGCAGCAGAGGGCTGGGATCAGCCAAAAACATTCAGTACTTC. This codes for CASSRGLGSAKNIQYF.

CDR3 nucleotide sequence: TGTGCCAGCAGATCCGGGACAGGGGTCAACACTGAAGCTTTCTTT. Translating gives CASRSGTGVNTEAFF. This chain uses TRBV7-6 with TRBJ1-1; 10 nucleotides match TRBD1. The germline V gene has CDR1 SGHVS and CDR2 FNYEAQ. This CDR3 is 15 amino acids long. With 6 bases clipped from V and 2 bases from J, the junction kept 6 bases outside the gene matches.

This rearrangement joins TRBV5-1 to TRBJ1-1; tentative D call: TRBD1 (6 bases). V lost 3 bases to trimming and J lost 7 bases, with 19 bases between them. Germline loops: CDR1 SGHRS, CDR2 YFSETQ. The CDR3 totals 15 residues. The CDR3 DNA reads TGCGCCAGCAGCTCGCCGGCAGGGGAAGAAGGTGAAGCTTTCTTT. This codes for CASSSPAGEEGEAFF. The complete variable domain, with remaining parts taken from reference TRBV5-1 and TRBJ1-1, reads KAGVTQTPRYLIKTRGQQVTLSCSPISGHRSVSWYQQTPGQGLQFLFEYFSETQRNKGNFPGRFSGRQFSNSRSEMNVSTLELGDSALYLCASSSPAGEEGEAFFGQGTRLTVV.

CDR3: CSVLDRGNEKLFF. DNA for the CDR3: TGCAGCGTCCTCGACAGGGGGAATGAAAAACTGTTTTTT. The rearrangement joins TRBV29-1 to TRBJ1-4; 9 bases map to TRBD1. The germline gives CDR1 SQVTM, CDR2 ANQGSEA. The junction had 4 bases not matched to a gene; V was cut back by 6 bases and J by 5 bases. This CDR3 region has 13 residues.